This T cell receptor beta chain was sequenced in a study of shared clonotypes between healthy human individuals. For this clone: Its antigen is still unknown. Within the sample, other DNA sequences also encode this same CDR3.

Study-wide findings and caveats: Sequencing depth was expected to affect clonotype sharing among donors.

The CDR3 runs to 11 residues. V lost 2 bases, J lost 7 bases, and 6 bases lay in between. The germline gives CDR1 MDHEN, CDR2 SYDVKM. The authors sequenced unsorted PBMC DNA on ten immunoSEQ deep assay plates. Assay used: immunoSEQ multiplex PCR; TCRdb lists only in-frame clones, some missing. The sample yields more than 450,000 clones, approximately 79% seen once. About 90 million PBMCs per unsorted sample were used for genomic DNA. The chain couples TRBV28 to TRBJ2-7, with D uncertain. The sample comprised PBMCs. This TCR was recovered from a woman aged 40 to 55 in good health. Some clones in this sample may be carry-over from other donors' samples. CDR3 nucleotide sequence: TGTGCCAGCAGTTTACCCGGTGAGCAGTACTTC. Encoded protein: CASSLPGEQYF.